A selection of T cell receptor beta chains follows, all from one sample in a study of T-cell reconstitution after alpha-beta-depleted transplantation in children. TCRdb redid the calling of the PCR reads with MiXCR, one entry per CDR3 protein. Of about 870,000 distinct CDR3 sequences detected, approximately 15% appear once; the ten largest clones hold under 6%. Material: PBMCs, mostly from graft donor cells, obtained 360 days after TCRalphabeta/CD19-depleted stem cell transplant. The origin of the receptors is a male patient younger than 18 who had a stem cell transplant for acute lymphoblastic leukemia, so the T cells may come from the graft donor. Both conserved end residues are part of each CDR3.

V	J	CDR3
TRBV11-2	TRBJ2-5	CASSLVGGPGQETQYF
TRBV4-1	TRBJ1-2	CASSQVQGDGYTF
TRBV3-1	TRBJ1-4	CASSQDLRALGPNEKLFF
TRBV12-3/TRBV12-4	TRBJ2-1	CASSPRLAGGPHNEQFF
TRBV12-3/TRBV12-4	TRBJ1-1	CASSFWGRNTEAFF
TRBV3-1	TRBJ2-1	CASSLRTNSYNEQFF
TRBV4-1	TRBJ2-5	CASSQVGLAKETQYF
TRBV6-5	TRBJ2-3	CASSYPSGLTDTQYF
TRBV7-9	TRBJ2-1	CASSLGDIDYNEQFF
TRBV18	TRBJ1-5	CASSPLPIVYSNQPQHF
TRBV7-9	TRBJ2-3	CASSRNLGQGADTQYF
TRBV10-1	TRBJ1-5	CASSANPNQPQHF
TRBV6-5	TRBJ2-5	CASSFVAGDQETQYF
TRBV7-3	TRBJ2-7	CASRLNTGDYEQYF
TRBV5-1	TRBJ2-7	CASSDLGGVGIYEQYF
TRBV28	TRBJ2-6	CASSFFNPGSGANVLTF
TRBV7-9	TRBJ2-1	CASSPLPGDGKSEQFF
TRBV7-9	TRBJ2-7	CASSSWTGPSSYEQYF
TRBV5-1	TRBJ2-5	CASSFALAGGPQQETQYF
TRBV5-1	TRBJ2-5	CASRSVIDRIQETQYF
TRBV25-1	TRBJ1-1	CASSPWGSVAEAFF
TRBV7-8	TRBJ2-7	CASSYGRLGELAGDEQYF
TRBV4-1	TRBJ2-7	CASSHGEALYEQYF
TRBV20-1	TRBJ2-5	CSARGEGVRETQYF
TRBV20-1	TRBJ2-2	CSASVQTNTGELFF
TRBV7-6	TRBJ1-2	CASSFVGNYGYTF
TRBV29-1	TRBJ2-5	CSVEGDEETQYF
TRBV4-1	TRBJ2-1	CASEGTSGRPYNEQFF
TRBV7-9	TRBJ2-1	CASSFRQSTYNEQFF
TRBV9	TRBJ2-3	CASSVDPGATDTQYF
TRBV7-9	TRBJ1-2	CASTPGGNYGYTF
TRBV20-1	TRBJ2-1	CSAPSNEQFF
TRBV11-3	TRBJ2-5	CASSSGTSRETQYF
TRBV29-1	TRBJ2-7	CSAQTSGSYEQYF
TRBV9	TRBJ2-1	CASSVEAYNEQFF
TRBV6-1	TRBJ2-2	CASLKLAGNTGELFF
TRBV6-5	TRBJ1-2	CASSYSIFRRANYGYTF
TRBV27	TRBJ2-1	CASSFLGRNEQFF
TRBV12-3/TRBV12-4	TRBJ1-5	CASSRQGQGNQPQHF
TRBV2	TRBJ1-2	CASRNAGRLYGYTF
TRBV12-3/TRBV12-4	TRBJ2-7	CAEPDLPPDGDPYEQYF
TRBV4-2	TRBJ2-7	CASSQDGQGGNEQYF
TRBV4-1	TRBJ2-1	CASSQDRGTSGSDEQFF
TRBV7-9	TRBJ2-7	CASSLAAPSEQYF
TRBV6-5	TRBJ2-5	CASSYRDRGRATQYF
TRBV2	TRBJ2-1	CASSGTRRGHNEQFF
TRBV12-3/TRBV12-4	TRBJ2-2	CASSGNEGPQRGELFF
TRBV7-3	TRBJ2-2	CASSPTSGELFF
TRBV5-6	TRBJ2-2	CASSLDHLAGGGELFF
TRBV7-8	TRBJ2-7	CASSYPTTSGSREQYF
TRBV19	TRBJ2-1	CASSIYSGRYNEQFF
TRBV19	TRBJ2-1	CASSTRGREEQFF
TRBV28	TRBJ2-6	CASIRGGHLSSGANVLTF
TRBV4-2	TRBJ1-5	CASSQEAGGGAGNQPQHF
TRBV5-1	TRBJ2-1	CASRKLAASNEQFF
TRBV3-1	TRBJ2-3	CASSPWEVEDTQYF
TRBV5-1	TRBJ1-1	CASSSRGFMNTEAFF
TRBV9	TRBJ2-2	CASTLRTGNTGELFF
TRBV29-1	TRBJ2-1	CSVEGTLRYNEQFF
TRBV4-1	TRBJ2-3	CASSRAGVLTDTQYF